This T cell receptor beta chain derives from a study of CD8+ T cells in alopecia areata. RNA extraction and reverse transcription yielded cDNA as sequencing template. Using immunoSEQ multiplex PCR, the repertoire was profiled, and TCRdb retains in-frame clones only, with some absent. The table records more than 95,000 clones, roughly 41% of them present only once. Turning to this clone: The antigen remains undetermined.

Trimming left V 2 bases short and J 11 bases short, with 7 bases between. The CDR3 sequence is 12 residues long. Germline CDR1 reads SGHTA; CDR2 reads FQGNSA. Findings and caveats of the study: Among patients, TCR sharing was less clear than in mice, a difference possibly due in part to HLA diversity in the patient population.

Sequencing was carried out using CD4+ T cells sorted from blood. V is TRBV7-2 and J is TRBJ1-6; no clear D. The sequence derives from a human donor with alopecia areata. In nucleotides, the CDR3 is TGTGCCAGCAGCTTATCAGGAGCACCCCTCCACTTT. Its protein product is CASSLSGAPLHF.